What follows is one T cell receptor beta chain and its context. Antigen specificity is unknown. Germline lookup yields CDR1 SGHKS and CDR2 YYEKEE (reference sequence). With 2 bases removed from V and 0 bases from J, the gap between germline ends came to 9 bases. The CDR3 has 14 residues. UMIs and sample barcodes were carried by the TCR alpha and TCR beta cDNA libraries that 5'RACE produced using constant-segment primers. In TCRdb, the 5' RACE reads were re-called with MiXCR into one record per CDR3 protein. The repertoire consists of about 260,000 distinct CDR3 sequences, with approximately 8.4% occurring once and the leading ten covering about 22%. These data originate in a study of T-cell memory formation after mild COVID-19. Study as a whole: For the most part, TCR clusters were specific to one donor. Points from the study as a whole: Contracting clones localized mainly to CM and EM when CD4+ and mainly to EMRA when CD8+.

This chain connects TRBV5-5 to TRBJ2-7; D gene unclear. The clonotype comes from a man aged 18-30 years who had mild COVID-19 (a few samples of this study predate the infection). Cell type and time point are not known. The sample consisted of PBMCs or a T cell subset sorted from them (not recorded which). The CDR3 coding sequence is TGTGCCAGCAGCTTAGCCAGAAGCTCCTACGAGCAGTACTTC. Translation gives CASSLARSSYEQYF.